The 5 T cell receptor beta chains reported below all come from one sample, sequenced in a study of cytomegalovirus exposure and HLA in healthy donors. In the PCR, 60 Vbeta and 13 Jbeta primers were used. Only in-frame clones appear in the TCRdb table, and some are missing; sequencing was by immunoSEQ multiplex PCR. In the table there are about 130,000 clones, more than 75% of which are singletons. The sequenced sample was PBMCs. The origin of the receptors is a female donor in good health and CMV-seronegative.

This clone has only a few counts. This CDR3 is also generated by other DNA sequences in the sample. V is TRBV5-4 and J is TRBJ2-7, with 8 bases aligning to TRBD1. Germline trimming cut 2 bases from V and 5 bases from J; bases unmatched to any gene: 6. Germline V CDR1 and CDR2: SGHNT, YYREEE (reference sequence). This CDR3 region has 14 residues. The CDR3 bases are TGTGCCAGCAGCTTCGGACAGGGTTACGACGAGCAGTACTTC. Protein product: CASSFGQGYDEQYF.

The chain links TRBV28 to TRBJ2-7; 8 positions agree with TRBD1. CDR1 is MDHEN and CDR2 is SYDVKM in the germline V gene. After removal of 4 bases from V and 2 bases from J, the junction contained 7 bases not matched to a gene. CDR3 length: 15 amino acids. The CDR3 DNA reads as TGTGCCAGCAGTTCACCCGGGACAGGAGCCTACGAGCAGTACTTC. Its protein product is CASSSPGTGAYEQYF.

J is TRBJ2-2 and V is TRBV4-2, with TRBD2 matching 12 bases. Germline V gives CDR1 LGHNA, CDR2 YNFKEQ. The CDR3 loop spans 15 amino acids. V gave up 4 bases and J gave up 10 bases; unmatched junction bases: 7. CDR3 sequence reads: CASSPELAGGVELFF. The CDR3 DNA reads as TGTGCCAGCAGCCCCGAACTAGCGGGAGGCGTGGAGCTGTTTTTT.

The rearrangement joins TRBV30 to TRBJ1-2; 10 nucleotides agree with TRBD1. The CDR3 is made up of 14 amino acids. Germline V lookup: CDR1 GTSNPN, CDR2 SVGIG (reference sequence). The V segment lost 4 bases and the J segment 8 bases; nucleotides outside the gene matches: 10. The CDR3 loop reads CAWNSGTGVQGYTF. The CDR3 DNA is TGTGCCTGGAATTCCGGGACAGGGGTTCAAGGCTACACCTTC.

The chain links TRBV6-5 to TRBJ1-1; D might be TRBD1 (5 bases). The germline V gene has CDR1 MNHEY and CDR2 SVGAGI. The CDR3 extends over 14 amino acids. V shed 4 bases and J shed 5 bases, with 14 bases lying between them. The CDR3 reads CASSFQDGTTEAFF. CDR3 DNA: TGTGCCAGCAGTTTCCAGGACGGGACTACTGAAGCTTTCTTT.